This T cell receptor beta chain came from a study of regulatory T cells in long-lasting Graves disease. Study overall: To qualify as persistent, Graves' disease required over 5 years of antithyroid drugs with positive TSH receptor antibodies. Study-wide findings and caveats: Persistent disease samples used TRBV28, TRBJ1-2 and TRBJ2-5 preferentially.

Time point meaning: persistent/refractory GD, antithyroid drugs over 5 years with positive TRAb. After RNA was extracted from PBMCs, the TCR library was made from it. Through Arm-PCR of CDR3 regions and iRepertoire HTBI primers, TCR beta libraries were built. TCRdb re-derived calls from the multiplex PCR reads in MiXCR, one entry per CDR3 protein. This table has over 650,000 distinct CDR3 sequences, 25% to 35% appearing once. This clonotype was observed a few times. Its antigen is undetermined. With 7 bases clipped from V and 5 bases from J, the junction kept 13 bases outside the gene matches. The CDR3 sequence is 15 residues long.

Specimen: peripheral blood mononuclear cells (PBMCs), collected when the disease was refractory, from a patient treated with antithyroid drugs. This clonotype originated in a female donor with Graves disease. The chain employs TRBV12-3 or TRBV12-4 and TRBJ1-1; the match to TRBD1 covers 7 bases. CDR3 bases: TGTGCCAGCACTCCCTTAACAGGGGCGGGGACTGAAGCTTTCTTT. Translated, it gives CASTPLTGAGTEAFF.